A selection of T cell receptor beta chains follows, all from one sample in a study of blood T cell repertoires in COVID-19. Clones were read by immunoSEQ multiplex PCR, and TCRdb kept only the in-frame ones, dropping some. Of approximately 130,000 clones listed, around 82% are singletons. Source material: peripheral blood. All receptors come from a human donor in a cohort sampled during active COVID-19. Each CDR3 is given with its conserved first and last residue. Each record gives: J gene, V gene, D gene, clone size, CDR3 DNA, CDR3 protein. D genes are given only for firm matches. A clone size is listed for some rows: how often the clone was seen (once, few, many), or a class if it is expanded.

j_gene: TRBJ2-5
v_gene: TRBV3-1/TRBV3-2
d_gene: TRBD1
abundance: -
CDR3nt: TGTGCCAGCAGCCTAGGGGACAGGGATAAAGAGACCCAGTACTTC
CDR3aa: CASSLGDRDKETQYF

j_gene: TRBJ2-1
v_gene: TRBV10-3
d_gene: TRBD2
abundance: -
CDR3nt: TGTGCCATCAGGGGCGGGGGGGCCCTCTACAATGAGCAGTTCTTC
CDR3aa: CAIRGGGALYNEQFF

j_gene: TRBJ1-1
v_gene: TRBV9
d_gene: -
abundance: -
CDR3nt: TGTGCCAGCAGCGTAGATGGGGCTGGGGACACTGAAGCTTTCTTT
CDR3aa: CASSVDGAGDTEAFF

j_gene: TRBJ1-5
v_gene: TRBV19
d_gene: -
abundance: -
CDR3nt: TGTGCCAGTACCGTCGACAAAAGGGGGAATCAGCCCCAGCATTTT
CDR3aa: CASTVDKRGNQPQHF

j_gene: TRBJ2-5
v_gene: TRBV6-1
d_gene: TRBD2
abundance: -
CDR3nt: TGTGCCAGCAGTTTTCCGGGACTAGGACGAGAGACCCAGTACTTC
CDR3aa: CASSFPGLGRETQYF

j_gene: TRBJ1-5
v_gene: TRBV6-5
d_gene: -
abundance: -
CDR3nt: TGTGCCAGCAACGGTTCGGGGGGGTGGAATCAGCCCCAGCATTTT
CDR3aa: CASNGSGGWNQPQHF

j_gene: TRBJ1-4
v_gene: TRBV10-2
d_gene: TRBD1
abundance: -
CDR3nt: TGCGCCAGCAGCCAAGGACAGGGGGGGGAAAAACTGTTTTTT
CDR3aa: CASSQGQGGEKLFF

j_gene: TRBJ1-2
v_gene: TRBV3-1/TRBV3-2
d_gene: -
abundance: -
CDR3nt: TGTGCCAGCAGCCACCCGTCAGGGTGGTATGGCTACACCTTC
CDR3aa: CASSHPSGWYGYTF

j_gene: TRBJ2-1
v_gene: TRBV18
d_gene: TRBD2
abundance: -
CDR3nt: TGTGCCAGCTCGCAGACTAGCGGGGGGTACAATGAGCAGTTCTTC
CDR3aa: CASSQTSGGYNEQFF

j_gene: TRBJ2-7
v_gene: TRBV11-2
d_gene: TRBD1
abundance: -
CDR3nt: TGTGCCAGCAGCTTAGTAGGGGACAGGAGGCTCCCCTACGAGCAGTACTTC
CDR3aa: CASSLVGDRRLPYEQYF

j_gene: TRBJ2-1
v_gene: TRBV11-2
d_gene: -
abundance: -
CDR3nt: TGTGCCAGCAGCTCCTTCCTAGCCCCCGCGGAGTACAATGAGCAGTTCTTC
CDR3aa: CASSSFLAPAEYNEQFF

j_gene: TRBJ2-3
v_gene: TRBV6-2/TRBV6-3
d_gene: TRBD2
abundance: -
CDR3nt: TGTGCCAGCAGTTACTCGACGGCTAGCGGGGGAGATACGCAGTATTTT
CDR3aa: CASSYSTASGGDTQYF

j_gene: TRBJ1-4
v_gene: TRBV5-1
d_gene: TRBD1
abundance: -
CDR3nt: TGCGCCAGCAGCATCGACGGGACAGGGGGCCCTAATGAAAAACTGTTTTTT
CDR3aa: CASSIDGTGGPNEKLFF

j_gene: TRBJ1-1
v_gene: TRBV6-5
d_gene: TRBD1
abundance: many
CDR3nt: TGTGCCAGCAGTTACTTCTCCGGGACAGGGTACACTGAAGCTTTCTTT
CDR3aa: CASSYFSGTGYTEAFF

j_gene: TRBJ1-5
v_gene: TRBV6-1
d_gene: TRBD1
abundance: -
CDR3nt: TGTGCCAGCAGTGAGCCGCGGTCGACAGGGGTGGGAAGTCAGCCCCAGCATTTT
CDR3aa: CASSEPRSTGVGSQPQHF

j_gene: TRBJ1-2
v_gene: TRBV2
d_gene: TRBD1
abundance: -
CDR3nt: TGTGCCAGCAGTGTGGGACAGGGAGGGGGCTACACCTTC
CDR3aa: CASSVGQGGGYTF

j_gene: TRBJ2-3
v_gene: TRBV10-1
d_gene: -
abundance: -
CDR3nt: TGCGCCAGCAGAGGGGACCTGCAGGGGGATACGCAGTATTTT
CDR3aa: CASRGDLQGDTQYF

j_gene: TRBJ2-4
v_gene: TRBV2
d_gene: TRBD2
abundance: once
CDR3nt: TGTGCCAGCAGTGAGGCGGGACTAGCGGACTTTAGAGACATTCAGTACTTC
CDR3aa: CASSEAGLADFRDIQYF

j_gene: TRBJ1-4
v_gene: TRBV14
d_gene: -
abundance: -
CDR3nt: TGTGCCAGCAGCCAAAACAGGAACTATAATGAAAAACTGTTTTTT
CDR3aa: CASSQNRNYNEKLFF

j_gene: TRBJ2-3
v_gene: TRBV10-3
d_gene: TRBD1
abundance: few
CDR3nt: TGTGCCATCGGATGGGGACAGGGAAGCACAGATACGCAGTATTTT
CDR3aa: CAIGWGQGSTDTQYF